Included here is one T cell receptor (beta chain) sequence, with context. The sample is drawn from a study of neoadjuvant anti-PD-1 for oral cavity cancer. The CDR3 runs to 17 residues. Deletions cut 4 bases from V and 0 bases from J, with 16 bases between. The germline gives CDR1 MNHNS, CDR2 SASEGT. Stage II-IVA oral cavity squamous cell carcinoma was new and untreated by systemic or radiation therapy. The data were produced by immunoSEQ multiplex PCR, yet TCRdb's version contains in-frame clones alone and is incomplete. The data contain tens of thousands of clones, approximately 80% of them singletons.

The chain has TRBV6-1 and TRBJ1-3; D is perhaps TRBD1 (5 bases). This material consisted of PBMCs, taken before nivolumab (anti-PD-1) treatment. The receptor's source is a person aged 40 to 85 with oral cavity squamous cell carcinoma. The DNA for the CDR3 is TGTGCCAGCAGTGGATCCCGGGACGGCTACTCTGGAAACACCATATATTTT. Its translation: CASSGSRDGYSGNTIYF.